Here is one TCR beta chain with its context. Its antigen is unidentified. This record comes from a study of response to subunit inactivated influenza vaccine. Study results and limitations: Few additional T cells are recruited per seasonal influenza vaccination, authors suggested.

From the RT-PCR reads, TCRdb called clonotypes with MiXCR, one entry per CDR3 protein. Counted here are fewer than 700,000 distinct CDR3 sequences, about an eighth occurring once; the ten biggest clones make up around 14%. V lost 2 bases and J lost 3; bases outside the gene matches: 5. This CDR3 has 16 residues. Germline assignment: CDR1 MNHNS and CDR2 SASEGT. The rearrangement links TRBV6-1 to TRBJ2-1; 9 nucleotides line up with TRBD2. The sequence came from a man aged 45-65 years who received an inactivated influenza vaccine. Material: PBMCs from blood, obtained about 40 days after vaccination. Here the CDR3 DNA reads TGTGCCAGCAGTGAATTAGCGGGGGTCTTCTACAATGAGCAGTTCTTC. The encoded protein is CASSELAGVFYNEQFF.